This T cell receptor (beta chain) appears in the sequencing data of a study of blood T cell repertoires in COVID-19. The overall study: Samples representing acute and convalescent COVID-19 were sourced from the United States, Italy and Spain. From T cells, B-cell-depleted T cells, or PBMCs came the material, which was cDNA or gDNA.

Libraries were prepared by immunoSEQ multiplex PCR; TCRdb keeps only in-frame clonotypes and omits some of them. The repertoire holds 52,000 or so clones, with roughly 86% as singletons. J gave up 5 bases and V 1 base, and 6 bases lay outside the gene matches. The CDR3 length is 16 residues. The V gene's germline CDR1 is MGHRA and CDR2 YSYEKL. Source material: peripheral blood. This chain connects TRBV4-1 to TRBJ2-1, with 9 bases aligning to TRBD2. The origin of this receptor is a man aged 40-50 years with COVID-19, enrolled during active disease. CDR3 in amino acids: CASSQAWLAGNNEQFF. The CDR3 DNA sequence: TGCGCCAGCAGCCAAGCCTGGCTAGCGGGGAACAATGAGCAGTTCTTC.